One sample yielded the 27 T cell receptor beta chains listed below, sequenced in a study of radiotherapy plus CTLA-4 blockade in lung cancer. Sequencing was performed with immunoSEQ multiplex PCR; in TCRdb, only in-frame clones are kept and a portion is missing. The sample includes some 25,000 clones, around 70% of them seen just once. Sequences were derived from peripheral blood, sampled from a patient treated with radiotherapy plus ipilimumab. The receptors come from a human donor with non-small cell lung cancer whose response to radiotherapy plus ipilimumab could not be evaluated.

This chain uses TRBV2 with TRBJ1-2; a weak D match, TRBD1 (6 bases). The CDR3 sequence is 14 residues long. V was clipped by 5 bases and J by 1 base, with 11 bases between them. Per germline, CDR1 SNHLY and CDR2 FYNNEI. The CDR3 bases are TGTGCCAGCAGTAGCCGGGACATTAACTATGGCTACACCTTC. This sequence encodes CASSSRDINYGYTF.

This chain uses TRBV6-5 with TRBJ1-2, with D perhaps TRBD1 (5 bases). Trimming cost V 2 bases and J 9 bases, with 16 bases left between them. The V gene's germline CDR1 is MNHEY and CDR2 SVGAGI. This CDR3 has 14 residues. CDR3 coding DNA: TGTGCCAGCAGTTACACCGTTGGGGCTTCAAGCTACACCTTC. Protein sequence: CASSYTVGASSYTF.

The CDR3 DNA is TGCGCCAGCAGCCAGAACCCTCAGGGTCAAGAGACCCAGTACTTC. It specifies CASSQNPQGQETQYF. This chain links TRBV4-3 with TRBJ2-5; tentatively, D is TRBD1 (5 bases). The CDR3 loop spans 15 amino acids. Germline loops: CDR1 LGHNA, CDR2 YSLEER. V shed 3 bases and J shed 2 bases, with 13 bases lying between them.

For the CDR3, the DNA is TGTGCCAGCAGCCCCCCACCGGGACTAGCGGGGAGCGAGCAGTACTTC. It yields the protein CASSPPPGLAGSEQYF. V and J are TRBV9 and TRBJ2-7, with TRBD2 matching 13 bases. The CDR3 totals 16 residues. V lost 4 bases and J lost 6; bases outside the gene matches: 10. CDR1 is SGDLS and CDR2 is YYNGEE in the germline V gene.

The chain's CDR3 is CASSPGTSGSRNEQFF. DNA for the CDR3: TGTGCCAGCAGCCCCGGGACTAGCGGGAGCAGGAATGAGCAGTTCTTC. The chain is built from TRBV11-3 and TRBJ2-1; 14 positions match TRBD2. V lost 5 bases and J lost 7; bases outside the gene matches: 7. The germline V gene has CDR1 SGHNT and CDR2 YENEEA. The CDR3 sequence is 16 residues long.

The V and J genes are TRBV29-1 and TRBJ2-3, with 7 bases fitting TRBD1. The CDR3 has 14 amino acids. With 4 bases clipped from V and 2 bases from J, the junction kept 6 bases outside the gene matches. CDR1 is SQVTM, CDR2 ANQGSEA, per germline. The CDR3 loop is CSVGAQGTTDTQYF. For the CDR3, the DNA is TGCAGCGTTGGTGCACAGGGGACCACAGATACGCAGTATTTT.

The rearrangement joins TRBV30 to TRBJ2-1, with D tentatively TRBD1 (6 bases). V was clipped by 4 bases and J by 2 bases, with 27 bases between them. There are 19 residues in the CDR3. Germline lookup yields CDR1 GTSNPN and CDR2 SVGIG (reference sequence). The CDR3 protein is CAWKGFSGAMGAPYNEQFF. The CDR3 nucleotides read TGTGCCTGGAAGGGCTTTTCAGGGGCGATGGGGGCCCCCTACAATGAGCAGTTCTTC.

This clone turned up a few times. The V gene is TRBV11-3, the J gene TRBJ2-3; 8 nucleotides match TRBD2. The CDR3 runs to 15 residues. V lost 2 bases and J lost 6; bases outside the gene matches: 7. The germline V gene encodes CDR1 SGHNT and CDR2 YENEEA. The CDR3 region has the DNA TGTGCCAGCAGCTTAAGAAGCGGGAGCTCGGATACGCAGTATTTT. This translates into CASSLRSGSSDTQYF.

The rearrangement uses TRBV14 and TRBJ2-7; 8 bases line up with TRBD1. This CDR3 is built from 14 residues. Germline V CDR1 and CDR2: SGHDN, FVKESK. V lost 4 bases to trimming and J lost 3 bases; unmatched junction nucleotides: 5. CDR3 nucleotide sequence: TGTGCCAGCAGCCGCGACAGGGGCAACTACGAGCAGTACTTC. Residues: CASSRDRGNYEQYF.

The genes are TRBV19 and TRBJ1-5, with D possibly TRBD1 on 5 matching bases. Germline V gives CDR1 LNHDA, CDR2 SQIVND (reference sequence). V gave up 4 bases and J gave up 1 base, with 14 bases separating them. CDR3 length: 16 residues. DNA of the CDR3: TGTGCCAGTAGTAAACCCCTGACAGTCAGCAATCAGCCCCAGCATTTT. The encoded protein is CASSKPLTVSNQPQHF. The whole variable domain, filled in from reference TRBV19 and TRBJ1-5, reads DGGITQSPKYLFRKEGQNVTLSCEQNLNHDAMYWYRQDPGQGLRLIYYSQIVNDFQKGDIAEGYSVSREKKESFPLTVTSAQKNPTAFYLCASSKPLTVSNQPQHFGDGTRLSIL.

This clone was picked up a small number of times. The chain recombines TRBV4-3 with TRBJ2-7; TRBD2 agrees at 10 bases. After removal of 0 bases from V and 2 bases from J, the junction contained 4 bases not matched to a gene. CDR1 and CDR2 from the germline V gene are LGHNA and YSLEER. The CDR3 loop spans 16 amino acids. In DNA form, the CDR3 reads TGCGCCAGCAGCCAAGATCCTAGCGGGAGCCCCTACGAGCAGTACTTC. Its protein product is CASSQDPSGSPYEQYF.

The chain couples TRBV2 to TRBJ2-3, with 8 bases aligning to TRBD2. CDR1 SNHLY and CDR2 FYNNEI come from the germline V gene. This CDR3 is built from 16 residues. After removal of 5 bases from V and 2 bases from J, the junction contained 9 bases not matched to a gene. The CDR3 coding sequence is TGTGCCAGCAGTCTTTCGCTAGCGGGCCCCACAGATACGCAGTATTTT. Protein product: CASSLSLAGPTDTQYF.

V is TRBV2 and J is TRBJ2-1, with TRBD2 identical over 15 bases. This CDR3 contains 14 residues. With 6 bases clipped from V and 10 bases from J, the junction kept 4 bases outside the gene matches. CDR1 and CDR2 from the germline V gene are SNHLY and FYNNEI. CDR3 DNA sequence: TGTGCCAGCAGAAAGGGACTAGCGGGAGGAGAGCAGTTCTTC. It codes for CASRKGLAGGEQFF.

This rearrangement joins TRBV28 to TRBJ2-7, with 10 positions matching TRBD1. V lost 8 bases, J lost 3 bases, and 4 bases stayed unmatched. This CDR3 contains 13 residues. CDR1 is MDHEN and CDR2 is SYDVKM in the germline V gene. The CDR3 DNA reads as TGTGCCAGCCGGACAGGGGGTCTCTACGAGCAGTACTTC. It specifies CASRTGGLYEQYF.

DNA for the CDR3: TGTGCCAGCAGCTCCCCGGGGTACACAGATACGCAGTATTTT. This sequence encodes CASSSPGYTDTQYF. The genes are TRBV5-4 and TRBJ2-3; a possible D gene is TRBD2 (5 bases). Trimming left V 3 bases short and J 2 bases short, with 10 bases between. The CDR3 length is 14 residues. Germline V lookup: CDR1 SGHNT, CDR2 YYREEE (reference sequence). Supplemented by reference TRBV5-4 and TRBJ2-3, the full variable domain reads ETGVTQSPTHLIKTRGQQVTLRCSSQSGHNTVSWYQQALGQGPQFIFQYYREEENGRGNFPPRFSGLQFPNYSSELNVNALELDDSALYLCASSSPGYTDTQYFGPGTRLTVL.

This chain joins TRBV2 and TRBJ2-7; 8 nucleotides line up with TRBD1. This CDR3 spans 15 amino acids. Trimming cost V 6 bases and J 4 bases; bases outside gene matches: 11. Looked up from germline, CDR1 is SNHLY and CDR2 is FYNNEI. The CDR3 DNA reads TGTGCCAGCAGGGGACAGACAGGGGCGAGGTACGAGCAGTACTTC. Translating gives CASRGQTGARYEQYF. Full variable domain (remainder filled in from reference TRBV2 and TRBJ2-7): EPEVTQTPSHQVTQMGQEVILRCVPISNHLYFYWYRQILGQKVEFLVSFYNNEISEKSEIFDDQFSVERPDGSNFTLKIRSTKLEDSAMYFCASRGQTGARYEQYFGPGTRLTVT.

This clone was observed a handful of times. The chain combines TRBV11-2 with TRBJ2-1; 9 nucleotides match TRBD2. This CDR3 spans 15 amino acids. The germline gives CDR1 SGHAT, CDR2 FQNNGV. The ends lost 3 bases at V and 1 base at J; junction bases unmatched: 1. CDR3 residues: CASSLGLASYNEQFF. DNA of the CDR3: TGTGCCAGCAGCTTGGGACTAGCTTCCTACAATGAGCAGTTCTTC.

In this sample, this clone turned up a few times. The chain links TRBV28 to TRBJ2-7; 7 nucleotides line up with TRBD1. The ends lost 6 bases at V and 4 bases at J; junction bases unmatched: 9. Germline assignment: CDR1 MDHEN and CDR2 SYDVKM. The CDR3 has 14 amino acids. CDR3 amino acids: CASSLPQGVYEQYF. The CDR3 DNA is TGTGCCAGCAGCTTACCCCAGGGGGTTTACGAGCAGTACTTC.

V and J are TRBV5-4 and TRBJ2-5; TRBD2 agrees at 12 bases. The DNA end lines up better with TRBJ2-7; the J call may be wrong. The length of the CDR3 is 16 residues. CDR1 and CDR2 (germline): SGHNT, YYREEE (reference sequence). CDR3 amino acids: CASSLTSGRPPYEQYF. The CDR3 DNA reads TGTGCCAGCAGCTTGACTAGCGGGAGGCCTCCCTACGAGCAGTACTTC.

The V gene is TRBV15, the J gene TRBJ1-5; D not resolved. The V end lost 1 base, the J end lost 6 bases, and 7 bases lay between the germline ends. The CDR3 is 13 amino acids. From germline, CDR1 is LNHNV and CDR2 YYDKDF (reference sequence). This CDR3 is CATSRAGIQPQHF. CDR3 sequence (DNA): TGTGCCACCAGCAGAGCCGGGATTCAGCCCCAGCATTTT.

V is TRBV27 and J is TRBJ1-2; D is perhaps TRBD1 (5 bases). Germline CDR1 is MNHEY and CDR2 is SMNVEV (reference sequence). This CDR3 contains 13 residues. Trimming shortened V by 2 bases and J by 5 bases, and 9 bases separated the two germline ends. The CDR3 coding sequence is TGTGCCAGCAGTTTACAGGGTTCTTATGGCTACACCTTC. Its protein is CASSLQGSYGYTF.

The gene calls are TRBV2 and TRBJ2-5, with D possibly being TRBD2 (6 bases). There are 17 residues in the CDR3. Germline assignment: CDR1 SNHLY and CDR2 FYNNEI. V was pared by 2 bases and J by 5 bases, with 21 bases between. The CDR3 coding sequence is TGTGCCAGCAGTGAACTGGGTTTTAGCGGAGGTGGTGAGACCCAGTACTTC. Amino acid sequence: CASSELGFSGGGETQYF.

V is TRBV11-2 and J is TRBJ2-6; 7 nucleotides align to TRBD2. J gave up 0 bases and V 5 bases, and 1 base lay outside the gene matches. This CDR3 spans 15 amino acids. The germline CDR1 and CDR2 sequences are SGHAT and FQNNGV. The CDR3: CASSPGGSGANVLTF. The CDR3 nucleotides read TGTGCCAGCAGCCCGGGGGGCTCTGGGGCCAACGTCCTGACTTTC.

This clone has only one observation. The rearrangement uses TRBV7-2 and TRBJ2-7, with D possibly matching TRBD2 (5 bases). Germline CDR1 SGHTA, CDR2 FQGNSA. This CDR3 is built from 17 residues. Trimming shortened V by 3 bases and J by 4 bases, and 22 bases separated the two germline ends. The CDR3 reads CASSFRTASPLGYEQYF. The CDR3 nucleotides read TGTGCCAGCAGCTTCCGGACCGCTAGCCCCCTAGGGTACGAGCAGTACTTC.

The CDR3 loop reads CASRTSGSYNEQFF. In nucleotides, the CDR3 is TGTGCCAGTAGGACTAGCGGGAGTTACAATGAGCAGTTCTTC. The chain is built from TRBV19 and TRBJ2-1; 12 bases are a match to TRBD2. Germline CDR1 LNHDA, CDR2 SQIVND (reference sequence). CDR3 size: 14 residues. After removal of 6 bases from V and 4 bases from J, the junction contained 1 base not matched to a gene. The variable domain in full, with the rest retrieved from reference TRBV19 and TRBJ2-1, is DGGITQSPKYLFRKEGQNVTLSCEQNLNHDAMYWYRQDPGQGLRLIYYSQIVNDFQKGDIAEGYSVSREKKESFPLTVTSAQKNPTAFYLCASRTSGSYNEQFFGPGTRLTVL.

This rearrangement joins TRBV7-2 to TRBJ2-1, with 7 bases fitting TRBD2. The CDR3 spans 17 residues. V lost 0 bases to trimming and J lost 5 bases; unmatched junction nucleotides: 10. The germline CDR1 and CDR2 sequences are SGHTA and FQGNSA. Here the CDR3 DNA reads TGTGCCAGCAGCTTAGCGTCGGGCGGGAGCGCGGACAATGAGCAGTTCTTC. Amino acid sequence: CASSLASGGSADNEQFF. The whole variable domain, remainder taken from reference TRBV7-2 and TRBJ2-1, is GAGVSQSPSNKVTEKGKDVELRCDPISGHTALYWYRQSLGQGLEFLIYFQGNSAPDKSGLPSDRFSAERTGGSVSTLTIQRTQQEDSAVYLCASSLASGGSADNEQFFGPGTRLTVL.

The chain combines TRBV7-2 with TRBJ2-1; D is perhaps TRBD1 (6 bases). The CDR3 is made up of 16 amino acids. Germline V gene data show CDR1 as SGHTA and CDR2 as FQGNSA. V was trimmed by 7 bases and J by 0 bases, leaving 16 bases between them. CDR3 bases: TGTGCCAGCACCATGGGGGCCCGGAGCTCCTACAATGAGCAGTTCTTC. Amino acid sequence: CASTMGARSSYNEQFF.